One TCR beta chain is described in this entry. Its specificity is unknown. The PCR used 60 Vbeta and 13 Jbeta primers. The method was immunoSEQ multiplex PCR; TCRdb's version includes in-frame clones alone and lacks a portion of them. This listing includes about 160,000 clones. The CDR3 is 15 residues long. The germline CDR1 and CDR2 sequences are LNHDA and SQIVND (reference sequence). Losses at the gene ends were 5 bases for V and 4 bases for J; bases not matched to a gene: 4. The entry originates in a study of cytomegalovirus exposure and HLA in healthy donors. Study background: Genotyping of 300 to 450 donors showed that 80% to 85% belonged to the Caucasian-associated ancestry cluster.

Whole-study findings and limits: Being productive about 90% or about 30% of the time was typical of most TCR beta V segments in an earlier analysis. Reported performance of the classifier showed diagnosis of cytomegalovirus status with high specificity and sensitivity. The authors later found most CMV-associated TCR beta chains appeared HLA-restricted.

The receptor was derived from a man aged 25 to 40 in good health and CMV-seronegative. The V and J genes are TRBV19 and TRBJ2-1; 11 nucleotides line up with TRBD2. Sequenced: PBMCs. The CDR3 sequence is CASSVTSGTYNEQFF. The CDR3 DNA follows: TGTGCCAGTAGTGTGACTAGCGGGACGTACAATGAGCAGTTCTTC.